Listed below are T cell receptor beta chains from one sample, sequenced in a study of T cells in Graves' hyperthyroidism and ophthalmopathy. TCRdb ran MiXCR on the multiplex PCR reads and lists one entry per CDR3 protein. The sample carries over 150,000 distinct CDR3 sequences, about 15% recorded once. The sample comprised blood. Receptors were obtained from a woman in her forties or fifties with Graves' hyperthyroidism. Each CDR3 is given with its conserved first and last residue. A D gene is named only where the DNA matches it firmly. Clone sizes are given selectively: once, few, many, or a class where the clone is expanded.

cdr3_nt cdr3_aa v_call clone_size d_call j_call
TGCAGCGTTGGACTCCCAGGGGGGCTTAATGAAAAACTGTTTTTT CSVGLPGGLNEKLFF TRBV29-1 . TRBD1 TRBJ1-4
TGTGCCAGCAGTACCATTTTACTACCGGGACAGGTCGATGAAAAACTGTTTTTT CASSTILLPGQVDEKLFF TRBV27 few TRBD1 TRBJ1-4
TGTGCCAGCAGTTACCCAGGACAGGGTTATGATTCACCCCTCCACTTT CASSYPGQGYDSPLHF TRBV6-2/TRBV6-3 . TRBD1 TRBJ1-6
TGTGCCAGCAGCCAACATTACCTCTCCTACAATGAGCAGTTCTTC CASSQHYLSYNEQFF TRBV12-3/TRBV12-4 . . TRBJ2-1
TGTGCCAGCAGCCAGAATGGTGGCAATCAGCCCCAGCATTTT CASSQNGGNQPQHF TRBV3-1 many . TRBJ1-5
TGTGCCAGCGGGCGAGCACTAAGCTCCTACGAGCAGTACTTC CASGRALSSYEQYF TRBV12-3/TRBV12-4 many . TRBJ2-7
TGCAGTGCTCCCTCGGGGACTAGCGGGACCAATGAGCAGTTCTTC CSAPSGTSGTNEQFF TRBV20-1 many TRBD2 TRBJ2-1
TGTGCCAGCAGTGCCCCAGAATTAGCCAAAAACATTCAGTACTTC CASSAPELAKNIQYF TRBV6-2/TRBV6-3 once . TRBJ2-4
TGTGCCAGTAGTGCAGCAAGGACCATGAACACTGAAGCTTTCTTT CASSAARTMNTEAFF TRBV19 . . TRBJ1-1
TGCAGTGCTAGCCTGGTCATGGGGGAGCTGTTTTTT CSASLVMGELFF TRBV20-1 . . TRBJ2-2
TGTGCCAGCAGCTTAGGGGGGGGTTCACCCCTCCACTTT CASSLGGGSPLHF TRBV7-8 many . TRBJ1-6
TGTGCCAGCAGCCTAACCCCCGACAGGGGAGGTGGCTACACCTTC CASSLTPDRGGGYTF TRBV28 . TRBD1 TRBJ1-2
TGTGCCAGCAGCCAAGATCCCTCCGGTAACACCATATATTTT CASSQDPSGNTIYF TRBV3-1 . . TRBJ1-3
TGTGCCAGCAGCCAACAGGCGGGAGGGCGGGAGACCCAGTACTTC CASSQQAGGRETQYF TRBV3-1 many TRBD2 TRBJ2-5
TGTGCCATCAGACCGGGCTCCGACACTGAAGCTTTCTTT CAIRPGSDTEAFF TRBV10-3 many . TRBJ1-1
TGCGCCAGCAGCTTGGACACCTCAGAAGCTTTCTTT CASSLDTSEAFF TRBV5-1 many . TRBJ1-1
TGTGCCAGCAGCATGGGACAGGGGATCGACGAGCAGTACTTC CASSMGQGIDEQYF TRBV11-2 many TRBD1 TRBJ2-7
TGTGCCAGCAGCTTAAGGGGGCCCAACAATGAGCAGTTCTTC CASSLRGPNNEQFF TRBV7-3 many . TRBJ2-1
TGTGCCAGCAGTTACCCTCAAGCCGGGACAGGGAATTCACCCCTCCACTTT CASSYPQAGTGNSPLHF TRBV6-5 few TRBD1 TRBJ1-6
TGCAGCGTTGACGAACAGGGCGACTACACCTTC CSVDEQGDYTF TRBV29-1 few . TRBJ1-2
TGTGCCAGCAGCTCCCCTCAGGGGGGCTATGGCTACACCTTC CASSSPQGGYGYTF TRBV9 . TRBD1 TRBJ1-2
TGTGCCAGCAGTGAAAAGGGGTCCAGCACCGGGGAGCTGTTTTTT CASSEKGSSTGELFF TRBV6-1 many . TRBJ2-2
TGTGCCAGCTCTAGCGCAAACACAGATACGCAGTATTTT CASSSANTDTQYF TRBV27 many . TRBJ2-3
TGCAGTGCCACCCTGGGCAATCAGCCCCAGCATTTT CSATLGNQPQHF TRBV20-1 many . TRBJ1-5
TGTGCCAGCAGCTCTGCTAGCGGGAGCTCCTACAATGAGCAGTTCTTC CASSSASGSSYNEQFF TRBV7-3 . TRBD2 TRBJ2-1
TGTGCCAGCAGCTTGGTGTGGGCTGAGGATACTGAAGCTTTCTTT CASSLVWAEDTEAFF TRBV5-6 . . TRBJ1-1
TGTGCCAGCAGTTCAAACCACAGGGGGGCTCACACTGAAGCTTTCTTT CASSSNHRGAHTEAFF TRBV12-3/TRBV12-4 . TRBD1 TRBJ1-1